The TCR beta chain described here comes from a study of vaccination effects on CD4 cells after COVID-19. Broader study findings: Marked clonal contraction of both clone types appeared late after vaccination. Few convalescent patients and no early post-infection timepoints were included in the study.

Sequencing used immunoSEQ multiplex PCR; TCRdb keeps in-frame clones, though not all of them. The sample has 71,000 or so clones, under 75% seen once. Trimming pared 1 base from V and 4 bases from J, leaving 13 bases between. Germline lookup yields CDR1 SGHDN and CDR2 FVKESK. This CDR3 spans 15 amino acids. Prior to sequencing, the ViraFEST assay stimulated PBMC with viral peptide pools, which expanded the antigen-specific CD4+ T cells. Subsequent to a culture period of roughly 11 days, CD4+ T cells were isolated. Testing of the vaccine recipients showed negative nucleocapsid antibodies and no prior SARS-CoV-2 infection. Every well got a few million PBMC, which were grown with around 10 IU/ml IL-2 and 10 ug/ml peptides. On days 3 and 7, fresh IL-2 medium replaced half the medium. To note about this clone: As yet, its antigen is unknown.

The V and J genes are TRBV14 and TRBJ2-5, with unresolved D. This specimen was CD4+ T cells from PBMCs cultured with HCoV-OC43 spike peptides, taken before COVID-19 vaccination. Indicated subset: HCoV-OC43 spike overlapping peptide pool stimulation. This sequence was found in a human donor who received a COVID-19 vaccine. CDR3 in amino acids: CASSQAHSMGETQYF. CDR3 nucleotides: TGTGCCAGCAGCCAAGCTCACAGCATGGGAGAGACCCAGTACTTC.